This T cell receptor beta chain was captured in a study of blood T cell repertoires in COVID-19. Per the authors' pipeline: Reference gene primer amplification gave nucleated cell count estimates. Libraries were prepared by immunoSEQ multiplex PCR; TCRdb keeps only in-frame clonotypes and omits some of them. V and J calls and clone size are given by that table; D and trimming were obtained from the DNA. The sample consists of some 89,000 clones, roughly 86% of them appearing once. This CDR3 is built from 16 residues. V was pared by 2 bases and J by 0 bases, with 5 bases of the junction left unmatched. CDR1 and CDR2 (germline): SGHVS, FQNEAQ.

This TCR was recovered from an elderly woman with acute or convalescent COVID-19. The sequencing sample was made of peripheral blood. The gene calls are TRBV7-8 and TRBJ1-1, with 8 nucleotides matching TRBD1. CDR3 region: CASSLRQGALNTEAFF. CDR3 DNA: TGTGCCAGCAGCTTACGGCAGGGGGCTTTGAACACTGAAGCTTTCTTT.